The present entry profiles one T cell receptor beta chain with its context. Its ends do not fully match the called genes, so a read error is possible. Combining a sample-barcoded 5' primer with a J-beta primer mix, a second PCR ran for about 6 to 11 cycles. Through a template-switch adaptor with 12 random nucleotides, each cDNA molecule received a tag. TCRdb re-called the 5' RACE reads through MiXCR, storing one row per CDR3 protein. The sample yields about 1.6 million distinct CDR3 sequences, roughly 30% seen once. The data derive from a study of blood T cells in healthy people across ages. This CDR3 spans 13 amino acids. The germline V gene has CDR1 MNHEY and CDR2 SMNVEV (reference sequence).

The sequenced material came from blood. This receptor was obtained from a woman aged 25 to 39 in good health. The chain couples TRBV27 to TRBJ2-1, with D uncertain. The DNA of the CDR3 is TGTGCCGGCAGTTTAAGCTCCTACAATGAGCAGTTCTTC. It yields the protein CAGSLSSYNEQFF.